This TCR beta chain was identified in a study of cytomegalovirus exposure and HLA in healthy donors. Looking at the study overall: Unique TCRs numbering approximately 81 million, obtained from HLA-typed donors, made up an early data release. General study points: Solely CMV serostatus was available to characterize immune exposure.

With regard to this clone: Its antigen is not known.

Deletions cut 6 bases from V and 4 bases from J, with 7 bases between. This CDR3 has 12 residues. Germline V CDR1 and CDR2: SNHLY, FYNNEI. Primers: 60 Vbeta forward and 13 Jbeta reverse. The protocol was immunoSEQ multiplex PCR, while the TCRdb copy is restricted to in-frame clones and leaves out a portion. The repertoire holds roughly 100,000 clones, with about four fifths as singletons. The chain uses TRBV2 and TRBJ1-3; D is uncertain. The sequence was collected from a man over 45 in good health and CMV-seronegative. Sequenced sample: PBMCs. CDR3 region: CASRAPGNTIYF. The CDR3 region has the DNA TGTGCCAGCAGAGCCCCCGGAAACACCATATATTTT. The whole variable domain, filled in from reference TRBV2 and TRBJ1-3, reads EPEVTQTPSHQVTQMGQEVILRCVPISNHLYFYWYRQILGQKVEFLVSFYNNEISEKSEIFDDQFSVERPDGSNFTLKIRSTKLEDSAMYFCASRAPGNTIYFGEGSWLTVV.